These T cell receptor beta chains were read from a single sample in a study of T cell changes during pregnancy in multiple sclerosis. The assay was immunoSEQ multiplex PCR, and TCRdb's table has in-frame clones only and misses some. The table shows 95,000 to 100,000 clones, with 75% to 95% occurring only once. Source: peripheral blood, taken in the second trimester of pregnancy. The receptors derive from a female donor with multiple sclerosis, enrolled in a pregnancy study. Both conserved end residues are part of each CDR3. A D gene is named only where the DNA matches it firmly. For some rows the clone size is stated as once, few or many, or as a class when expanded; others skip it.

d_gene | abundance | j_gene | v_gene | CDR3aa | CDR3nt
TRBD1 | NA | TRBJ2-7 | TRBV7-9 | CASSSPDRGLTYEQYF | TGTGCCAGCAGCTCGCCGGACAGGGGGTTAACCTACGAGCAGTACTTC
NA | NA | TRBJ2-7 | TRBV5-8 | CASSFDLRGRRYF | TGTGCCAGCAGCTTCGATTTACGAGGGAGGCGTTACTTC
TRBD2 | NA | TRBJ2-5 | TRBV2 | CASSAGLAGETQYF | TGTGCCAGCAGCGCGGGACTAGCGGGAGAGACCCAGTACTTC
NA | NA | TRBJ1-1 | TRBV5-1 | CASSTATANTEAFF | TGCGCCAGCAGCACAGCGACAGCGAACACTGAAGCTTTCTTT
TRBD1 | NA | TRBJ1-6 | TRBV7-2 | CASSPPTGENSPLHF | TGTGCCAGCAGCCCTCCGACAGGGGAGAATTCACCCCTCCACTTT
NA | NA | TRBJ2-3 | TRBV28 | CASSLRATGSTDTQYF | TGTGCCAGCAGTCTCCGGGCGACAGGTAGCACAGATACGCAGTATTTT
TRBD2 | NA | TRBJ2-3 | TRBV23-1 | CASQGDSGRPPDTQYF | TGCGCCAGCCAAGGTGATAGCGGGAGGCCTCCAGATACGCAGTATTTT
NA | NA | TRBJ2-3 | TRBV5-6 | CASSLGSRLGKDTQYF | TGTGCCAGCAGCCTGGGCTCTAGACTAGGGAAAGATACGCAGTATTTT
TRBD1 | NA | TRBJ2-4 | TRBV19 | CASSGQGAPKNIQYF | TGTGCCAGTAGTGGGCAGGGGGCGCCCAAAAACATTCAGTACTTC
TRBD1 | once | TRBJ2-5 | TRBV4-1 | CASSHPGQGSETQYF | TGCGCCAGCAGCCATCCGGGACAGGGATCGGAGACCCAGTACTTC
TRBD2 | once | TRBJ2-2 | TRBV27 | CASSFWGSSGRFSNTGELFF | TGTGCCAGCAGTTTCTGGGGGAGTAGCGGGAGATTTTCGAACACCGGGGAGCTGTTTTTT
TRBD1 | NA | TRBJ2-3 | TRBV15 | CATSSGQGATDTQYF | TGTGCCACCAGCAGCGGACAGGGGGCAACAGATACGCAGTATTTT
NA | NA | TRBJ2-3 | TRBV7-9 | CASSSGTDTQYF | TGTGCCAGCAGCTCCGGCACAGATACGCAGTATTTT
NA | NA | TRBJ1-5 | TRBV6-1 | CASSWQFSNQPQHF | TGTGCCAGCAGTTGGCAGTTTAGCAATCAGCCCCAGCATTTT
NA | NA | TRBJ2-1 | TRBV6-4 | CASSVVQGREQFF | TGTGCCAGCAGTGTCGTGCAGGGTAGGGAGCAGTTCTTC
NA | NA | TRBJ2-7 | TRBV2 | CASRKLGGVDEQYF | TGTGCCAGCAGAAAATTAGGAGGGGTGGACGAGCAGTACTTC
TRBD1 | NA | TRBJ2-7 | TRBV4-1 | CASSQLITGQGGYEQYF | TGCGCCAGCAGCCAGCTTATAACGGGACAGGGAGGGTACGAGCAGTACTTC
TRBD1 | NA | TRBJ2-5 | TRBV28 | CASNNHRGRETQYF | TGTGCCAGCAATAATCACAGGGGTCGTGAGACCCAGTACTTC
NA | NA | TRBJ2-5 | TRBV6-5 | CARPRRAGQETQYF | TGTGCCCGTCCAAGGCGGGCGGGGCAGGAGACCCAGTACTTC
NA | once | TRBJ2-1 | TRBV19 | CASSSLLAAQFF | TGTGCCAGTAGTAGTCTCTTAGCGGCTCAGTTCTTC
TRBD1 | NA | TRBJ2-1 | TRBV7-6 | CASSLGTGVYNEQFF | TGTGCCAGCAGCTTAGGGACAGGAGTCTACAATGAGCAGTTCTTC
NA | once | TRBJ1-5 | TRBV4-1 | CASSRGEAFGNQPQHF | TGCGCCAGCAGCCGGGGCGAAGCTTTCGGCAATCAGCCCCAGCATTTT
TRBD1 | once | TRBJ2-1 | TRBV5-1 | CASSSRAGTDSYNEQFF | TGCGCCAGCAGCTCGCGTGCCGGGACAGACTCCTACAATGAGCAGTTCTTC
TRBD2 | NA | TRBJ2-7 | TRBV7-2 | CASSAQAGGVGEQYF | TGTGCCAGCAGCGCCCAAGCGGGAGGGGTAGGCGAGCAGTACTTC
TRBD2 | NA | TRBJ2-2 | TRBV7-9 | CASSHGLATHRGAVF | TGTGCCAGCAGCCATGGACTAGCAACGCACCGGGGAGCTGTTTTT
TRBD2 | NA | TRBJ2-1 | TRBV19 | CASRLPGLAGVRGNEQFF | TGTGCCAGTAGGTTACCGGGACTAGCGGGAGTCCGTGGGAATGAGCAGTTCTTC
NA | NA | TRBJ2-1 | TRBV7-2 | CASSLVRRHNEQFF | TGTGCCAGCAGCTTAGTGAGGAGACACAATGAGCAGTTCTTC
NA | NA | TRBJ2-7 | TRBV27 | CASSLIQGADEQYF | TGTGCCAGCAGTTTAATACAGGGTGCTGACGAGCAGTACTTC